Each of the 22 T cell receptor beta chains below was sequenced from the same sample in a study of T cells after somatic rescue of genetic block. Method: immunoSEQ multiplex PCR; TCRdb's copy keeps in-frame clones and lacks some. This sample has tens of thousands of clones, with more than 75% found just once. Material for sequencing was peripheral blood mononuclear cells (PBMCs). The receptors come from a man aged 25-45 years.

The chain employs TRBV30 and TRBJ1-4, with 7 bases aligning to TRBD1. The CDR3 spans 15 residues. The trim removed 7 bases at V and 0 bases at J, leaving 8 bases unmatched. Germline CDR1 and CDR2: GTSNPN and SVGIG (reference sequence). As DNA, the CDR3 is TGTGCCTTGACTGGGACAGTTGCAACTAATGAAAAACTGTTTTTT. This encodes CALTGTVATNEKLFF.

The rearrangement joins TRBV29-1 to TRBJ2-1; TRBD2 matches 7 bases. The CDR3 totals 15 residues. Trimming cost V 3 bases and J 4 bases; bases outside gene matches: 9. Germline CDR1 reads SQVTM; CDR2 reads ANQGSEA. The CDR3 loop reads CSVEGREDQYNEQFF. The CDR3 nucleotides read TGCAGCGTTGAGGGCCGGGAGGACCAATACAATGAGCAGTTCTTC.

This chain uses TRBV7-8 with TRBJ2-6; 8 bases map to TRBD2. J was trimmed by 0 bases and V by 0 bases; bases with no gene match: 7. Germline CDR1 SGHVS, CDR2 FQNEAQ. The CDR3 covers 19 residues. CDR3 coding DNA: TGTGCCAGCAGCTTAGCAAGACTAGCGCTTAGCTCTGGGGCCAACGTCCTGACTTTC. It is translated as CASSLARLALSSGANVLTF.

V usage is TRBV5-1 and J usage is TRBJ1-1; D is uncertain. This CDR3 has 13 amino acids. Trimming took off 6 bases at V and 0 bases at J, with 9 bases between the two ends. The germline CDR1 and CDR2 sequences are SGHRS and YFSETQ. The CDR3 loop is CASKKAVNTEAFF. DNA for the CDR3: TGCGCCAGCAAAAAGGCGGTGAACACTGAAGCTTTCTTT.

This chain uses TRBV27 with TRBJ2-7; TRBD2 might be the D (5 bases). Germline loops: CDR1 MNHEY, CDR2 SMNVEV (reference sequence). The length of the CDR3 is 15 residues. V lost 6 bases and J 0 bases, leaving 15 bases between the germline ends. CDR3 sequence: CASRASGLDSYEQYF. The CDR3 bases are TGTGCCAGCAGGGCCAGCGGCCTTGACTCCTACGAGCAGTACTTC.

The chain is built from TRBV7-3 and TRBJ2-3, with 9 bases matching TRBD2. With 5 bases clipped from V and 6 bases from J, the junction kept 9 bases outside the gene matches. The germline V gene encodes CDR1 SGHTA and CDR2 FQGTGA. The CDR3 is 15 amino acids. The CDR3 loop is CASSPLAGTGDTQYF. The CDR3, as DNA: TGTGCCAGCAGCCCCCTAGCGGGGACGGGGGATACGCAGTATTTT.

The rearrangement links TRBV7-9 to TRBJ1-6, with D possibly matching TRBD1 (6 bases). This CDR3 comprises 12 residues. In germline, CDR1 is SEHNR, CDR2 FQNEAQ (reference sequence). Trimming took off 6 bases at V and 14 bases at J, with 14 bases between the two ends. CDR3 residues: CASSFGQRSLHF. The CDR3 nucleotides read TGTGCCAGCAGTTTTGGACAGCGGTCCCTCCACTTT. Looking up the rest from reference TRBV7-9 and TRBJ1-6 gives the full variable domain: DTGVSQNPRHKITKRGQNVTFRCDPISEHNRLYWYRQTLGQGPEFLTYFQNEAQLEKSRLLSDRFSAERPKGSFSTLEIQRTEQGDSAMYLCASSFGQRSLHFGNGTRLTVT.

The V and J genes are TRBV19 and TRBJ1-1; weak D call: TRBD1 (5 bases). This CDR3 has 14 amino acids. Trimming cost V 3 bases and J 3 bases, with 11 bases left between them. Germline assignment: CDR1 LNHDA and CDR2 SQIVND (reference sequence). This CDR3 is CASSIQGFDTEAFF. In DNA form, the CDR3 reads TGTGCCAGTAGTATCCAGGGCTTTGACACTGAAGCTTTCTTT.

The rearrangement joins TRBV29-1 to TRBJ2-7; 9 bases are shared with TRBD1. CDR1 and CDR2 from the germline V gene are SQVTM and ANQGSEA. This CDR3 comprises 14 residues. J lost 3 bases, V lost 4 bases, and 7 bases had no gene match. CDR3: CSVVRQGVVYEQYF. CDR3 bases: TGCAGCGTTGTAAGACAGGGGGTTGTCTACGAGCAGTACTTC.

The CDR3 spells CASSARRLLNEQFF. The CDR3 DNA is TGTGCCAGTAGCGCGAGAAGACTCCTAAATGAGCAGTTCTTC. The rearrangement uses TRBV19 and TRBJ2-1; no firm D call. Germline values: CDR1 LNHDA, CDR2 SQIVND (reference sequence). V lost 6 bases to trimming and J lost 7 bases, with 16 bases between them. There are 14 residues in the CDR3.

The genes are TRBV5-5 and TRBJ2-1, with 9 bases matching TRBD2. CDR1 is SGHKS, CDR2 YYEKEE, per germline (reference sequence). The CDR3 totals 20 residues. V dropped 0 bases and J dropped 2; count of bases not matched to a gene: 15. DNA for the CDR3: TGTGCCAGCAGCTTGGTGCCCCCCGGATTCGGACTAGCGACCTACAATGAGCAGTTCTTC. Translating gives CASSLVPPGFGLATYNEQFF. The full variable domain, with the rest looked up from reference TRBV5-5 and TRBJ2-1, is DAGVTQSPTHLIKTRGQQVTLRCSPISGHKSVSWYQQVLGQGPQFIFQYYEKEERGRGNFPDRFSARQFPNYSSELNVNALLLGDSALYLCASSLVPPGFGLATYNEQFFGPGTRLTVL.

The V gene is TRBV5-5, the J gene TRBJ2-7; D is ambiguous. The germline V gene encodes CDR1 SGHKS and CDR2 YYEKEE (reference sequence). V was trimmed by 0 bases and J by 5 bases, leaving 12 bases between them. The CDR3 has 14 residues. CDR3 coding DNA: TGTGCCAGCAGCTTGGTATCCAGGCCCCACGAGCAGTACTTC. Translation gives CASSLVSRPHEQYF. Filled out from reference TRBV5-5 and TRBJ2-7, the complete variable domain reads DAGVTQSPTHLIKTRGQQVTLRCSPISGHKSVSWYQQVLGQGPQFIFQYYEKEERGRGNFPDRFSARQFPNYSSELNVNALLLGDSALYLCASSLVSRPHEQYFGPGTRLTVT.

The chain uses TRBV9 and TRBJ2-5, with D possibly TRBD1 on 6 matching bases. V was cut by 2 bases and J by 3 bases, with 11 bases left in between. The CDR3 consists of 14 residues. In germline, CDR1 is SGDLS, CDR2 YYNGEE. The CDR3 nucleotides read TGTGCCAGCAGCGTCACAGGGATAGAAGAGACCCAGTACTTC. Its protein is CASSVTGIEETQYF.

The CDR3 DNA is TGCGCCAGCAGCTATGGCCAGGGGGCCTACGAGCAGTACTTC. Translating it yields CASSYGQGAYEQYF. This chain links TRBV5-1 with TRBJ2-7, with 7 bases matching TRBD1. The CDR3 is 14 residues long. With 3 bases clipped from V and 2 bases from J, the junction kept 5 bases outside the gene matches. The germline gives CDR1 SGHRS, CDR2 YFSETQ. Full variable domain (rest looked up from reference TRBV5-1 and TRBJ2-7): KAGVTQTPRYLIKTRGQQVTLSCSPISGHRSVSWYQQTPGQGLQFLFEYFSETQRNKGNFPGRFSGRQFSNSRSEMNVSTLELGDSALYLCASSYGQGAYEQYFGPGTRLTVT.

This clone appeared once. J is TRBJ2-1 and V is TRBV18; 8 bases match TRBD1. Germline trimming cut 6 bases from V and 5 bases from J; bases unmatched to any gene: 3. Germline-derived CDR1 and CDR2 are KGHSH and LQKENI. CDR3 length: 13 amino acids. This chain's CDR3 is CASSGQENNEQFF. The CDR3 region has the DNA TGTGCCAGCTCGGGACAGGAGAACAATGAGCAGTTCTTC.

V usage is TRBV18 and J usage is TRBJ2-5, with 9 positions matching TRBD1. The V segment lost 4 bases and the J segment 4 bases; nucleotides outside the gene matches: 4. Germline V CDR1 and CDR2: KGHSH, LQKENI. This CDR3 region has 14 residues. The CDR3 spells CASSRDRAGETQYF. The CDR3 nucleotides read TGTGCCAGCTCACGGGACAGGGCGGGAGAGACCCAGTACTTC.

CDR3 in DNA: TGTGCCAGCTCCAGCCGGACCACCACCCCTCAGGAGCAGTTCTTC. It yields the protein CASSSRTTTPQEQFF. J is TRBJ2-1 and V is TRBV18; D remains unclear. Trimming pared 6 bases from V and 10 bases from J, leaving 22 bases between. The V gene's germline CDR1 is KGHSH and CDR2 LQKENI. The CDR3 has 15 residues.

The J gene is TRBJ2-7, the V gene TRBV7-2; possibly TRBD1 for D (6 bases). CDR3 length: 14 residues. CDR1 is SGHTA, CDR2 FQGNSA, per germline. Trimming shortened V by 5 bases and J by 2 bases, and 13 bases separated the two germline ends. CDR3 DNA sequence: TGTGCCAGCAGCAATAACCGACAGGCCTACGAGCAGTACTTC. Its translation is CASSNNRQAYEQYF.

This clone was seen more than once but under ten times. This sequence joins TRBV4-1 and TRBJ1-1; unclear D gene. The V gene's germline CDR1 is MGHRA and CDR2 YSYEKL. This CDR3 has 15 amino acids. V was shortened by 6 bases and J by 1 base, with 15 bases between the two germline ends. CDR3 sequence reads: CASSRPVGGNTEAFF. CDR3 in DNA: TGCGCCAGCAGTCGCCCAGTGGGAGGGAACACTGAAGCTTTCTTT.

The CDR3 DNA follows: TGTGCCAGCAGCACAGCGGGAGGGCCGAGGGAGCAGTACTTC. Amino acid sequence: CASSTAGGPREQYF. The rearrangement uses TRBV9 and TRBJ2-7; 10 bases align to TRBD2. This CDR3 spans 14 amino acids. Germline assignment: CDR1 SGDLS and CDR2 YYNGEE. Unmatched junction bases numbered 8, after V lost 4 bases and J lost 7 bases.

The chain uses TRBV7-9 and TRBJ2-5; TRBD1 matches at 7 bases. V was pared by 7 bases and J by 3 bases, with 5 bases of the junction left unmatched. The CDR3 consists of 13 residues. Germline V gene sequence: CDR1 SEHNR, CDR2 FQNEAQ (reference sequence). As DNA, the CDR3 is TGTGCCAGCAACCCCACAGGGGAAGAGACCCAGTACTTC. It is translated as CASNPTGEETQYF.

The gene calls are TRBV6-5 and TRBJ1-4; the D is unclear. Germline V gives CDR1 MNHEY, CDR2 SVGAGI. V was clipped by 9 bases and J by 7 bases, with 15 bases between them. This CDR3 region has 13 residues. The CDR3 bases are TGTGCCAGTAGAATAGACCCCACTGAAAAACTGTTTTTT. It encodes CASRIDPTEKLFF.